A selection of T cell receptor beta chains follows, all from one sample in a study of beta chain features in type 1 diabetes. This table comes from immunoSEQ multiplex PCR, and its TCRdb copy is limited to in-frame clones, with some not included. The sample holds some 370,000 clones, 8.5% to 10% seen once. Source material: central memory CD4+ T cells from blood. These receptors all come from a man in his thirties or forties with type 1 diabetes. Both conserved end residues are part of each CDR3. D genes are given only for firm matches. Expanded clones get a size class; other rows say once, few or many, or leave the size out.

v_call,j_call,clone_size,d_call,cdr3_nt,cdr3_aa
TRBV7-2,TRBJ2-7,few,TRBD2,TGTGCCAGCAGCCCGGGGACTAGCGGCCGACTAAACGAGCAGTACTTC,CASSPGTSGRLNEQYF
TRBV28,TRBJ1-2,few,NA,TGTGCCACCCTAAGGACACTTCTGGGGGGCTACACCTTC,CATLRTLLGGYTF
TRBV2,TRBJ2-5,few,NA,TGTGCCAGCAGTGAAAATCCAGGGGAAGATGTGACCCAGTACTTC,CASSENPGEDVTQYF
TRBV6-1,TRBJ2-7,few,NA,TGTGCCAGCAGTGTCCAGGGGAACTACGAGCAGTACTTC,CASSVQGNYEQYF
TRBV7-2,TRBJ2-3,NA,NA,TGTGCCAGCAGCTTAGGTACCCTACAAGATACGCAGTATTTT,CASSLGTLQDTQYF
TRBV14,TRBJ2-3,few,TRBD1,TGTGCCAGCAGCCAAGTTTCGGGACAGGGGTTAGATACGCAGTATTTT,CASSQVSGQGLDTQYF
TRBV5-1,TRBJ1-2,NA,NA,TGCGCCAGCAGCCAGTTCGTCGGGAGATCCGAATCACATGGCTACACCTTC,CASSQFVGRSESHGYTF
TRBV20-1,TRBJ2-5,few,NA,TGCAGTGCTAGTCATGGGGAGACCCAGTACTTC,CSASHGETQYF
TRBV15,TRBJ2-7,NA,NA,TGTGCCACCAGCAGAGGGTTGGGGGGCGCCGAGCAGTACTTC,CATSRGLGGAEQYF
TRBV6-1,TRBJ1-1,NA,NA,TGTGCCAGCAGTGATCGGCGGTGGACACAGAACACTGAAGCTTTCTTT,CASSDRRWTQNTEAFF
TRBV19,TRBJ2-2,many,TRBD2,TGTGCCAGTAGGATGGGACTAGCGGACACCGGGGAGCTGTTTTTT,CASRMGLADTGELFF
TRBV10-3,TRBJ2-1,NA,TRBD2,TGTGCCATCAGTGGCGGGGGGACTAGCGGGCTTAATGAGCAGTTCTTC,CAISGGGTSGLNEQFF
TRBV6-6,TRBJ2-7,few,TRBD1,TGTGCCAGCCGTTGGACAGGGAACTACGAGCAGTACTTC,CASRWTGNYEQYF
TRBV11-1,TRBJ2-7,few,NA,TGTGCCAGCAGCCTTCAGCTTGCCTCCTACGAGCAGTACTTC,CASSLQLASYEQYF
TRBV29-1,TRBJ1-4,many,NA,TGCAGCGTTGTAGGGGGGAGCAATGAAAAACTGTTTTTT,CSVVGGSNEKLFF
TRBV7-2,TRBJ2-3,NA,NA,TGTGCCAACAGCCAGACAGGCAGCACAGATACGCAGTATTTT,CANSQTGSTDTQYF
TRBV19,TRBJ1-1,NA,NA,TGTGCCAGTAGGAATCAGGGGACCGAAGCTTTCTTT,CASRNQGTEAFF
TRBV6-5,TRBJ2-1,NA,NA,TGTGCCAGCAGGGTTGGGGTAGAGCAGTTCTTC,CASRVGVEQFF